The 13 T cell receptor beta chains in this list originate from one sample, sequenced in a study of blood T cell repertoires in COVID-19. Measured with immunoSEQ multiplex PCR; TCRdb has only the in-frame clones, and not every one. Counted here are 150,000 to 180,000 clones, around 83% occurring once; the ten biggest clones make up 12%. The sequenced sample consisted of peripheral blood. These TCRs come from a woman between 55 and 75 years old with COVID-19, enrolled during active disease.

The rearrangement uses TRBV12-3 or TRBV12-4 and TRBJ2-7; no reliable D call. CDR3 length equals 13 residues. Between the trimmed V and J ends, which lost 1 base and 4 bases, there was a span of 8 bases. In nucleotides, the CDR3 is TGTGCCAGCAGTTTAGAGCGCAAGTACGAGCAGTACTTC. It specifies CASSLERKYEQYF.

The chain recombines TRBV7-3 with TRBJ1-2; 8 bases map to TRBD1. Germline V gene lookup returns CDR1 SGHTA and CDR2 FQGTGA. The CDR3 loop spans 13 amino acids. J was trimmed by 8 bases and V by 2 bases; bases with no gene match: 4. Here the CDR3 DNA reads TGTGCCAGCAGCTTATCCAGGGGGCTAGGCTACACCTTC. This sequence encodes CASSLSRGLGYTF.

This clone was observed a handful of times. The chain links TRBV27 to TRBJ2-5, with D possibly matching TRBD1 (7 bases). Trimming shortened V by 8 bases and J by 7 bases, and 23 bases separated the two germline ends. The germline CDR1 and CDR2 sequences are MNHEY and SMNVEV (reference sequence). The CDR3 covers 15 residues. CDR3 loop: CASGTTDRVGGTQYF. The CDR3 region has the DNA TGTGCCAGCGGTACGACCGACAGGGTCGGGGGGACCCAGTACTTC.

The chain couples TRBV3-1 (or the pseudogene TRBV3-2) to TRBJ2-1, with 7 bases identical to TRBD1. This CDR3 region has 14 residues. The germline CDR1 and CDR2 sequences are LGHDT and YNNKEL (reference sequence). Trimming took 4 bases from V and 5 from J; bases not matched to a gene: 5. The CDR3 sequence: CASSPRDRDNEQFF. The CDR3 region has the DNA TGTGCCAGCAGCCCCCGGGACAGAGACAATGAGCAGTTCTTC.

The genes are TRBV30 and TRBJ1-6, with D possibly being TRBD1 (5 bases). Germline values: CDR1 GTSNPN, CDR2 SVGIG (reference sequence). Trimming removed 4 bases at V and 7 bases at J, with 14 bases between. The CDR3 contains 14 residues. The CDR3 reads CAWTGVTVNSPLHF. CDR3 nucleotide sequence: TGTGCCTGGACGGGGGTGACAGTCAATTCACCCCTCCACTTT.

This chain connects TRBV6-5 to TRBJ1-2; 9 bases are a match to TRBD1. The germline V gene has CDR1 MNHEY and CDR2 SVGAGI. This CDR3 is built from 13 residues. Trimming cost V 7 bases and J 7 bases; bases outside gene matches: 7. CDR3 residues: CASTRGTGSGYTF. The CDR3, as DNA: TGTGCCAGCACCCGAGGGACAGGGTCTGGCTACACCTTC.

The DNA of the CDR3 is TGTGCCAGCAGCCACCGGGACAGGGAAAATGAGCAGTTCTTC. Translation: CASSHRDRENEQFF. The chain has TRBV11-3 and TRBJ2-1, with TRBD1 matching over 9 bases. Germline values: CDR1 SGHNT, CDR2 YENEEA. The trim removed 5 bases at V and 7 bases at J, leaving 6 bases unmatched. The CDR3 is made up of 14 amino acids.

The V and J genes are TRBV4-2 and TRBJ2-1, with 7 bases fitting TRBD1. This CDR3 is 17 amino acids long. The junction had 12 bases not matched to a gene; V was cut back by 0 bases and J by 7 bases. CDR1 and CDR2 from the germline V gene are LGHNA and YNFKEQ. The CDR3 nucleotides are TGTGCCAGCAGCCAAGATAAGGGACAGAGCTCGGGGAATGAGCAGTTCTTC. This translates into CASSQDKGQSSGNEQFF.

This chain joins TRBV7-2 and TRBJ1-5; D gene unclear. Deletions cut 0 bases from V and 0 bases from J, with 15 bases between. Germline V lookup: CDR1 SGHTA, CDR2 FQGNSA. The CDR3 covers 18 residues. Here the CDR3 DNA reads TGTGCCAGCAGCTTAGCGCATTCGGCAGGTCATAGCAATCAGCCCCAGCATTTT. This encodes CASSLAHSAGHSNQPQHF.

CDR3 protein: CASSPGIFFSNQPQHF. For the CDR3, the DNA is TGTGCCAGCAGCCCAGGGATCTTTTTCAGCAATCAGCCCCAGCATTTT. The rearrangement uses TRBV7-8 and TRBJ1-5; a possible D gene is TRBD1 (5 bases). The V end lost 5 bases, the J end lost 1 base, and 15 bases lay between the germline ends. Germline V lookup: CDR1 SGHVS, CDR2 FQNEAQ. The CDR3 length is 16 residues.

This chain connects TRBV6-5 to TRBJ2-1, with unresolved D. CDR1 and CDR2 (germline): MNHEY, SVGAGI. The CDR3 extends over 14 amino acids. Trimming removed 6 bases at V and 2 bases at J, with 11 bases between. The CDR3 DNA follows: TGTGCCAGCAGAAACGGTGTTACCTACAATGAGCAGTTCTTC. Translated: CASRNGVTYNEQFF.

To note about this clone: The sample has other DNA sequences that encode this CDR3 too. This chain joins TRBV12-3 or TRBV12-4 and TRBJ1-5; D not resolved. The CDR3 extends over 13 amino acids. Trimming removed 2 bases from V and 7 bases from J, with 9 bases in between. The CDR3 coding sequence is TGTGCCAGCAGTTTAAGAGGGCTACAGCCCCAGCATTTT. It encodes CASSLRGLQPQHF.

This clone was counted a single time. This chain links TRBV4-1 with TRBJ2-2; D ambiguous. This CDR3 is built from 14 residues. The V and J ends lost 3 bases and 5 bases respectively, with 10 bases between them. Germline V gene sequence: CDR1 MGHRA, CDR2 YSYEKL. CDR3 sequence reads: CASSHGTVTGELFF. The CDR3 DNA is TGCGCCAGCAGCCATGGCACCGTAACCGGGGAGCTGTTTTTT.